These 5 T cell receptor beta chains were all obtained from the same sample, sequenced in a study of molecular identifiers for immune sequencing clone quantification. Each CDR3 protein is one row after TCRdb ran MiXCR on the PCR reads. The sample holds around 7,700 distinct CDR3 sequences; approximately 31% are singletons and the top ten take 5.3%. What was sequenced was naive CD8+ T cells from blood, with Jurkat cell RNA spiked in. Regarding subset: FACS-sorted CD8+CD4-CCR7+CD45RA+ naive T cells. These receptors were obtained from a human donor in good health. Some libraries in this study had Jurkat cell RNA spiked in.

The V gene is TRBV6-4, the J gene TRBJ2-3; maybe TRBD2 (7 bases). The CDR3 loop spans 14 amino acids. V lost 3 bases to trimming and J lost 4 bases, with 11 bases between them. Germline V lookup: CDR1 MRHNA, CDR2 SNTAGT. DNA of the CDR3: TGTGCCAGCAGTGAGGGGGGGGGCGCAGATACGCAGTATTTT. It encodes CASSEGGGADTQYF.

This clonotype is medium-sized. V and J are TRBV7-8 and TRBJ2-7, with D hard to call. Trimming shortened V by 4 bases and J by 2 bases, and 12 bases separated the two germline ends. The germline V gene encodes CDR1 SGHVS and CDR2 FQNEAQ. The CDR3 has 14 residues. The CDR3 sequence is CASSSAARPYEQYF. The CDR3 nucleotides read TGTGCCAGCAGCTCCGCAGCCCGCCCCTACGAGCAGTACTTC.

DNA of the CDR3: TGTGCCAGCAGCAACAGGGCTTGGGCTACCCACACCGGGGAGCTGTTTTTT. Translated: CASSNRAWATHTGELFF. The genes are TRBV7-9 and TRBJ2-2; tentatively, D is TRBD1 (6 bases). Germline CDR1 SEHNR, CDR2 FQNEAQ (reference sequence). The CDR3 loop spans 17 amino acids. Trimming stripped 5 bases from V and 3 bases from J, with 19 bases between.

The chain employs TRBV28 and TRBJ1-1, with 10 bases fitting TRBD1. The CDR3 length is 16 residues. Per the germline V gene, CDR1 is MDHEN and CDR2 is SYDVKM. Trimming cost V 0 bases and J 5 bases; bases outside gene matches: 6. CDR3 residues: CASSLWRQGARTEAFF. In DNA form, the CDR3 reads TGTGCCAGCAGTTTATGGAGACAGGGGGCTCGGACTGAAGCTTTCTTT.

Regarding this clonotype: The junction departs from the called germline gene at one end, perhaps through a read error. The chain is built from TRBV7-2 and TRBJ2-6; TRBD1 might be the D (5 bases). Germline values: CDR1 SGHTA, CDR2 FQGNSA. This CDR3 comprises 16 residues. The CDR3 nucleotides read TGTGCCAGCAGCCTCCAGGGTCGCTCTGGGGCCGACGTCCTGACTTTC. Its protein product is CASSLQGRSGADVLTF.